The 5 T cell receptor beta chains below were found in one sample sequenced in a study of cytomegalovirus exposure and HLA in healthy donors. It was with 60 Vbeta and 13 Jbeta primers that the PCR ran. Here immunoSEQ multiplex PCR was the method, and the copy in TCRdb shows in-frame clones only, minus some. Among about 180,000 clones listed, approximately 84% were seen once. The specimen sequenced was PBMCs. Every receptor here comes from a girl under 18 in good health and CMV-seropositive.

V is TRBV2 and J is TRBJ1-1; 7 bases agree with TRBD1. Unmatched junction bases numbered 7, after V lost 2 bases and J lost 1 base. Per the germline V gene, CDR1 is SNHLY and CDR2 is FYNNEI. The CDR3 loop spans 16 amino acids. CDR3 sequence (DNA): TGTGCCAGCAGTGAACCAGGGGGTTTCGAGAACACTGAAGCTTTCTTT. It translates to CASSEPGGFENTEAFF.

The count of this clone is one. CDR3 in amino acids: CASSQATGPAQTQYF. The DNA for the CDR3 is TGCGCCAGCAGCCAGGCCACAGGTCCGGCGCAGACCCAGTACTTC. The chain combines TRBV4-1 with TRBJ2-5; weak D call: TRBD1 (5 bases). This CDR3 is built from 15 residues. The V end lost 3 bases, the J end lost 6 bases, and 17 bases lay between the germline ends. Germline V lookup: CDR1 MGHRA, CDR2 YSYEKL.

The chain links TRBV4-1 to TRBJ2-3; D ambiguous. Germline V gene sequence: CDR1 MGHRA, CDR2 YSYEKL. The CDR3 is 15 amino acids. V was trimmed by 0 bases and J by 5 bases, leaving 12 bases between them. The CDR3 DNA sequence: TGCGCCAGCAGCCAAGATCCAGACTCCAGAGATACGCAGTATTTT. This sequence encodes CASSQDPDSRDTQYF.

This clone was detected only once. The chain joins TRBV7-9 to TRBJ1-4; D is ambiguous. Germline V gene data show CDR1 as SEHNR and CDR2 as FQNEAQ (reference sequence). This CDR3 has 15 amino acids. V was trimmed by 0 bases and J by 3 bases, leaving 8 bases between them. CDR3 coding DNA: TGTGCCAGCAGCTTAGCGAGGGCGGCTAATGAAAAACTGTTTTTT. It yields the protein CASSLARAANEKLFF.

This rearrangement joins TRBV9 to TRBJ1-3; D not certain. The V gene's germline CDR1 is SGDLS and CDR2 YYNGEE. The CDR3 is made up of 14 amino acids. Trimming removed 0 bases at V and 4 bases at J, with 8 bases between. In nucleotides, the CDR3 is TGTGCCAGCAGCGTAGGGGCAGGCGGAAACACCATATATTTT. It translates to CASSVGAGGNTIYF.